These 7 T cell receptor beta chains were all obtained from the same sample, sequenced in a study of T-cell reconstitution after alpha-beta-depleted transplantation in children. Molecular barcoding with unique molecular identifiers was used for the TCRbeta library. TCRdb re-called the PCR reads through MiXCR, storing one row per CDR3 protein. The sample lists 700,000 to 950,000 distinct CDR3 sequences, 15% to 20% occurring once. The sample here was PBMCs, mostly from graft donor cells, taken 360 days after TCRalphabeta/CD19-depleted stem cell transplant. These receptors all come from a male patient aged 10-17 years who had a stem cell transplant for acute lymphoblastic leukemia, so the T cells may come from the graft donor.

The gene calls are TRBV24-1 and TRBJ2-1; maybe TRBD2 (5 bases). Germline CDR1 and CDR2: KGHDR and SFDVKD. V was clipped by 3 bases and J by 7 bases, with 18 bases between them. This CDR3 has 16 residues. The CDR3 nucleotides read TGTGCCACCAGTGATCACCGGGTGCGCGGGTATAATGAGCAGTTCTTC. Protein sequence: CATSDHRVRGYNEQFF.

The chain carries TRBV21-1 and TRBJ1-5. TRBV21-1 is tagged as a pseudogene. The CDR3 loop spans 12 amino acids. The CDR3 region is CASPSCNQPQHF. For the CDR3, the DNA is TGTGCCAGTCCGTCGTGCAATCAGCCCCAGCATTTT.

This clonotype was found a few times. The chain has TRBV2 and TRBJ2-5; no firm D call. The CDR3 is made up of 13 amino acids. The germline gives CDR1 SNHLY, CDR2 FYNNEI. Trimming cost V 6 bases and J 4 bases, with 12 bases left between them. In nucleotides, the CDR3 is TGTGCCAGCAGCGCTCTAGGCGGAGAGACCCAGTACTTC. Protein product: CASSALGGETQYF.

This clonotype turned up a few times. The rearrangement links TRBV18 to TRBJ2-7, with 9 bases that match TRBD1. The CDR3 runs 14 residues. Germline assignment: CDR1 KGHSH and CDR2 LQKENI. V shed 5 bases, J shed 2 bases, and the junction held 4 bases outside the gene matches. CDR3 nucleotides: TGTGCCAGCTCAAAGGACAGGGGAACCTACGAGCAGTACTTC. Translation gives CASSKDRGTYEQYF.

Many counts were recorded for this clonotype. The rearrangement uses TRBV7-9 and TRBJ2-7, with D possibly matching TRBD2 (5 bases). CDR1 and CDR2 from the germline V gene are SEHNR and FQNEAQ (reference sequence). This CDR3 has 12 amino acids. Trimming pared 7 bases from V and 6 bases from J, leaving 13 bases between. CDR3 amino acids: CASISLSGEQYF. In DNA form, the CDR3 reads TGTGCCAGCATCTCCTTGAGCGGCGAGCAGTACTTC.

CDR3 bases: TGTGCCAGCAGCCAAACGACTTCCGGCGAGCAGTACTTC. This translates into CASSQTTSGEQYF. The chain carries TRBV3-1 and TRBJ2-7; D remains unclear. CDR1 and CDR2 from the germline V gene are LGHDT and YNNKEL (reference sequence). The CDR3 spans 13 residues. V lost 2 bases and J lost 6, with 11 bases in between.

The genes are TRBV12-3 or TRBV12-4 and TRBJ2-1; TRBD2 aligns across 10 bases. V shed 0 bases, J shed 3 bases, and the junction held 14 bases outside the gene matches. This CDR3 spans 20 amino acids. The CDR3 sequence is CASSLARLAGPIAIYNEQFF. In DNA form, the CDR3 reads TGTGCCAGCAGTTTAGCCCGACTAGCGGGCCCCATTGCGATCTACAATGAGCAGTTCTTC.